This paragraph reports one T cell receptor (beta chain). This table comes from immunoSEQ multiplex PCR, and its TCRdb copy is limited to in-frame clones, with some not included. The table records 150,000 or so clones, roughly nine tenths of them present only once. The data stem from a study of lymphopenia after photon versus proton radiotherapy. Specimen: peripheral blood, collected from a patient treated with photon-based radiotherapy. The clonotype was recovered from a man aged 45 to 65 with gastric cancer.

CDR3 protein: CASSLSIGPRGAGELFF. CDR3 bases: TGTGCCAGCAGTTTAAGTATTGGTCCTAGGGGGGCCGGGGAGCTGTTTTTT. The chain has TRBV27 and TRBJ2-2, with D possibly being TRBD1 or TRBD2 (6 bases each). Looked up from germline, CDR1 is MNHEY and CDR2 is SMNVEV (reference sequence). This CDR3 has 17 residues. The germline V and J ends were trimmed by 2 bases and 6 bases, with 19 bases remaining between them.